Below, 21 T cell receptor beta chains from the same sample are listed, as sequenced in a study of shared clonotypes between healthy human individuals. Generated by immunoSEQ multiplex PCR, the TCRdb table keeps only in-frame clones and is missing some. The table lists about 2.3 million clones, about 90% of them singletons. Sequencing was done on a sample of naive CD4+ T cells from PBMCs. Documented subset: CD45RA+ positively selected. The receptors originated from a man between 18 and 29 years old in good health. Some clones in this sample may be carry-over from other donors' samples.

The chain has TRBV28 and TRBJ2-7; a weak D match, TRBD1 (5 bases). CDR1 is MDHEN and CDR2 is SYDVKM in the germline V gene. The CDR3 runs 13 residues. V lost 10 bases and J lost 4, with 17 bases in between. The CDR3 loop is CATQETDRYEQYF. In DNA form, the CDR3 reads TGTGCCACCCAGGAGACAGACCGTTACGAGCAGTACTTC.

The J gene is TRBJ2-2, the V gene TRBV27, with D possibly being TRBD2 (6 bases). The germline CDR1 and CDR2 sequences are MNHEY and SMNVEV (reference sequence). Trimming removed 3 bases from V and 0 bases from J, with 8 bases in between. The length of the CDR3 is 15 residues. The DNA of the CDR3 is TGTGCCAGCAGTTTGAGGAGGGCGAACACCGGGGAGCTGTTTTTT. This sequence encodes CASSLRRANTGELFF.

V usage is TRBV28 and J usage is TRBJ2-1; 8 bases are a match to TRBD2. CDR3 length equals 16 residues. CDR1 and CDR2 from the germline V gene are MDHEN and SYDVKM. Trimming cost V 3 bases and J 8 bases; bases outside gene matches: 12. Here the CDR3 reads CASSLVPREGPDEQFF. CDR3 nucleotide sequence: TGTGCCAGCAGTTTGGTCCCCCGGGAGGGCCCCGATGAGCAGTTCTTC.

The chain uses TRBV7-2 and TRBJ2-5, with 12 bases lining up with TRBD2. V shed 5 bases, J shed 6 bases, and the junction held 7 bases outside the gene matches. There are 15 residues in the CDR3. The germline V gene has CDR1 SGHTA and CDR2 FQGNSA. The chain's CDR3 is CASSPTSGSSQTQYF. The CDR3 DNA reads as TGTGCCAGCAGCCCGACTAGCGGGAGTAGCCAGACCCAGTACTTC.

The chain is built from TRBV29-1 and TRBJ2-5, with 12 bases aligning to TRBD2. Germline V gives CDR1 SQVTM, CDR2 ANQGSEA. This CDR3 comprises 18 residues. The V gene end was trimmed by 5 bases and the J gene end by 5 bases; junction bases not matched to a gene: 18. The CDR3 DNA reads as TGCAGCGTTCAAAGGAACCAACAAGGGACTAGCGGGCTCGAGACCCAGTACTTC. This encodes CSVQRNQQGTSGLETQYF. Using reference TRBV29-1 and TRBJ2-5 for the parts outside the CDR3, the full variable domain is SAVISQKPSRDICQRGTSLTIQCQVDSQVTMMFWYRQQPGQSLTLIATANQGSEATYESGFVIDKFPISRPNLTFSTLTVSNMSPEDSSIYLCSVQRNQQGTSGLETQYFGPGTRLLVL.

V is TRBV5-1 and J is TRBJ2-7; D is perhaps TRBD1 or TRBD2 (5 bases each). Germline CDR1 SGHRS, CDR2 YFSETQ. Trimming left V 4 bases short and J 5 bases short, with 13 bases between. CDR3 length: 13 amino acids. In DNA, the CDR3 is TGCGCCAGCAGCCCGGGGCCTCGCGACGAGCAGTACTTC. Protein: CASSPGPRDEQYF.

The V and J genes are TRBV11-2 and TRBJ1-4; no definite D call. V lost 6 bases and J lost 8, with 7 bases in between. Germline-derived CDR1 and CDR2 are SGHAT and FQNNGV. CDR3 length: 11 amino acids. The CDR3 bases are TGTGCCAGCAGTACCTTAGAAAAACTGTTTTTT. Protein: CASSTLEKLFF. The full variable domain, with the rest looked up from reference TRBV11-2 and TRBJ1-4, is EAGVAQSPRYKIIEKRQSVAFWCNPISGHATLYWYQQILGQGPKLLIQFQNNGVVDDSQLPKDRFSAERLKGVDSTLKIQPAKLEDSAVYLCASSTLEKLFFGSGTQLSVL.

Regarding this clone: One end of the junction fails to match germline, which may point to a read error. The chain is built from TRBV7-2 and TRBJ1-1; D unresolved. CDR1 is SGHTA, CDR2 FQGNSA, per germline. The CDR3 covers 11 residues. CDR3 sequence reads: CASSLADEAFF. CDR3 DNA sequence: TGTGCCAGCAGCCTAGCCGATGAAGCTTTCTTT.

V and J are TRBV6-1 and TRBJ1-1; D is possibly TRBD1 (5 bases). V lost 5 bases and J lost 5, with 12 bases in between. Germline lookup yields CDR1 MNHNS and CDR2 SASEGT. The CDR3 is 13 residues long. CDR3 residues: CASSSGRGTEAFF. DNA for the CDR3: TGTGCCAGCAGTTCGGGGAGGGGAACTGAAGCTTTCTTT.

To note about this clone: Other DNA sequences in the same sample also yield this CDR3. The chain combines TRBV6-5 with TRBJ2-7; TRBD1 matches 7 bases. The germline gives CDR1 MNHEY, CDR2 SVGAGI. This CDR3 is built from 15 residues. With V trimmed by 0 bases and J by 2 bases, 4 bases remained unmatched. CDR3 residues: CASSYSGGWAYEQYF. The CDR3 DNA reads TGTGCCAGCAGTTACTCAGGGGGCTGGGCCTACGAGCAGTACTTC.

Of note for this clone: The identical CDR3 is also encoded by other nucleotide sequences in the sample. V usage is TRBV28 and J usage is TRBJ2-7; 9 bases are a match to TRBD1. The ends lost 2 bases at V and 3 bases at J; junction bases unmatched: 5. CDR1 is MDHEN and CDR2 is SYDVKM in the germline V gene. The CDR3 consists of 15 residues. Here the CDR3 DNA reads TGTGCCAGCAGTTTAAGCACAGGGGGCAGCTACGAGCAGTACTTC. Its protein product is CASSLSTGGSYEQYF.

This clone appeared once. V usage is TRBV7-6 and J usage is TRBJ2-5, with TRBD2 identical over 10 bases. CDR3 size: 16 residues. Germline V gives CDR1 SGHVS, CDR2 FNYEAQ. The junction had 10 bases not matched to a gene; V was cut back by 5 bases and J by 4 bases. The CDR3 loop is CASSHSFRTSGETQYF. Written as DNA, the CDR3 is TGTGCCAGCAGCCACTCTTTTAGGACTAGCGGAGAGACCCAGTACTTC.

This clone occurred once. In DNA, the CDR3 is TGCGCCAGCAGCCACCGGGACGTGGGAAACGAGCAGTACTTC. Its protein is CASSHRDVGNEQYF. The chain uses TRBV5-1 and TRBJ2-7; either TRBD1 or TRBD2 may fit D (5 bases each). CDR1 SGHRS and CDR2 YFSETQ come from the germline V gene. The CDR3 has 14 amino acids. The V end lost 4 bases, the J end lost 5 bases, and 16 bases lay between the germline ends.

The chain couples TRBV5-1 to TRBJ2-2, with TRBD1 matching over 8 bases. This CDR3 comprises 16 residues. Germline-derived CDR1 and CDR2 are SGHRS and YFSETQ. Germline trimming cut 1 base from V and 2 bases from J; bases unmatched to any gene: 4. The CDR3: CASSLQGAFNTGELFF. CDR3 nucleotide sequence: TGCGCCAGCAGCTTGCAGGGGGCGTTCAACACCGGGGAGCTGTTTTTT. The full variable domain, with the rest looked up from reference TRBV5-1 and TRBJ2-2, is KAGVTQTPRYLIKTRGQQVTLSCSPISGHRSVSWYQQTPGQGLQFLFEYFSETQRNKGNFPGRFSGRQFSNSRSEMNVSTLELGDSALYLCASSLQGAFNTGELFFGEGSRLTVL.

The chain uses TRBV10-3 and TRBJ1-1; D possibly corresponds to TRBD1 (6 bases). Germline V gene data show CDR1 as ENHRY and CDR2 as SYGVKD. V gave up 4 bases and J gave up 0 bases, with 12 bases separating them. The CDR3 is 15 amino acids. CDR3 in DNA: TGTGCCATCAGTGCAGGACAGAGTATGAACACTGAAGCTTTCTTT. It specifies CAISAGQSMNTEAFF.

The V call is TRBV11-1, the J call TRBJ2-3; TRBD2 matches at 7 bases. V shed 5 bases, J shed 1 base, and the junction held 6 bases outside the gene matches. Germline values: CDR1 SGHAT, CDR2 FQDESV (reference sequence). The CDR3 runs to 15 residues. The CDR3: CASSTRLAGTDTQYF. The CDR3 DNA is TGTGCCAGCAGCACCCGCCTAGCGGGCACAGATACGCAGTATTTT. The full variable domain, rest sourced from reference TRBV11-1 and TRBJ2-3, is EAEVAQSPRYKITEKSQAVAFWCDPISGHATLYWYRQILGQGPELLVQFQDESVVDDSQLPKDRFSAERLKGVDSTLKIQPAELGDSAMYLCASSTRLAGTDTQYFGPGTRLTVL.

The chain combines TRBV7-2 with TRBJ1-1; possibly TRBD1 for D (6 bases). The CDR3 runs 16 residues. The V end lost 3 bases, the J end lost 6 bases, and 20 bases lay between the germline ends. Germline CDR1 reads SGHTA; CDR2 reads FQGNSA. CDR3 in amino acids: CASSFGGVWDSPEAFF. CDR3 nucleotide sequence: TGTGCCAGCAGCTTTGGGGGCGTTTGGGATTCACCTGAAGCTTTCTTT. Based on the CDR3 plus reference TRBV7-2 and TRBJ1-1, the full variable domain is GAGVSQSPSNKVTEKGKDVELRCDPISGHTALYWYRQSLGQGLEFLIYFQGNSAPDKSGLPSDRFSAERTGGSVSTLTIQRTQQEDSAVYLCASSFGGVWDSPEAFFGQGTRLTVV.

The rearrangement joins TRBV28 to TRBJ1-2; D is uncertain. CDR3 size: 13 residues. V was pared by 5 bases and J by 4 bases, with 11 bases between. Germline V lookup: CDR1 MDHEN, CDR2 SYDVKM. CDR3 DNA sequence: TGTGCCAGCAGTGGCTTAGGATTCTATGGCTACACCTTC. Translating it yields CASSGLGFYGYTF.

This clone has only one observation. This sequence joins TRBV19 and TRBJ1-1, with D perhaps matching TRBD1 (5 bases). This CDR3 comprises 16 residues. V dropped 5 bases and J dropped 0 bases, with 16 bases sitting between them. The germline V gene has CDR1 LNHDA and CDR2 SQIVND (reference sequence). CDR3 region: CASSPIGRGMNTEAFF. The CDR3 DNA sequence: TGTGCCAGTAGTCCAATAGGGCGGGGGATGAACACTGAAGCTTTCTTT. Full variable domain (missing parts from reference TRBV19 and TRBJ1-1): DGGITQSPKYLFRKEGQNVTLSCEQNLNHDAMYWYRQDPGQGLRLIYYSQIVNDFQKGDIAEGYSVSREKKESFPLTVTSAQKNPTAFYLCASSPIGRGMNTEAFFGQGTRLTVV.

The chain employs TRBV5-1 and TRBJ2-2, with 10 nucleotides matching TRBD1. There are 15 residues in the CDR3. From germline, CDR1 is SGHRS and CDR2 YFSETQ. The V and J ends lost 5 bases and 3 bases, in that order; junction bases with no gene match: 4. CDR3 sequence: CASRTGTGDTGELFF. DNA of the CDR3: TGCGCCAGCAGAACCGGGACAGGGGACACCGGGGAGCTGTTTTTT.

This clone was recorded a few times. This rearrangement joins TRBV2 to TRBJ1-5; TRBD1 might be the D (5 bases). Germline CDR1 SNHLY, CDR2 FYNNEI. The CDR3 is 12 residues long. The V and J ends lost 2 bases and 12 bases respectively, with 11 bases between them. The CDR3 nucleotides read TGTGCCAGCAGTGAATCTCTCCAGGGCCAGCATTTT. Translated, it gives CASSESLQGQHF.